This TCR beta chain appears in the sequencing data of a study of blood T cell repertoires in COVID-19. V dropped 4 bases and J dropped 7; count of bases not matched to a gene: 9. The germline V gene encodes CDR1 MNHEY and CDR2 SVGEGT. There are 15 residues in the CDR3. Profiled with immunoSEQ multiplex PCR; TCRdb holds only in-frame clones, not every one. The repertoire has 160,000 or so clones, over 75% of them found once; the top ten carry 4.5% to 7.5%. This clone has a handful of counts. The sequenced sample was PBMCs or T cells enriched from blood (not recorded which). The gene calls are TRBV6-2 or TRBV6-3 and TRBJ1-5, with 8 bases matching TRBD1. The receptor's source is a man aged 35-49 years who had recovered from COVID-19. The CDR3 region is CASSSFPRGQQPQHF. The CDR3 bases are TGTGCCAGCAGTTCTTTCCCCAGGGGGCAACAGCCCCAGCATTTT.